This TCR beta chain appears in the sequencing data of a study of shared clonotypes between healthy human individuals (dated by TCRdb to 2019 to 2021). As for the study more broadly: A couple of women and three men aged 18 to 49 years were included in the cohort. For each donor, CD4 naive and CD4 memory were each run on three plates, CD8 naive on two plates, and CD8 memory on one plate. To estimate repertoire size and how much clonotypes are shared between individuals, the study performed deep sequencing of blood TCR repertoires from 4 to 6 healthy adults. Libraries were prepared and TCR repertoires were sequenced by different laboratories using diverse techniques, in order to increase sequencing depth and limit assay-specific biases. Between about 0.94 and 8.9 billion PBMCs per donor were obtained by leukapheresis.

Overall study results and their limits: Naive subsets generally had larger estimated clonotype richness than memory subsets. Clonotypes shared by all four sorted-subset donors showed higher generation probabilities than non-shared clonotypes. Sampling was restricted to blood, and TCR repertoires in tissues likely differ from the TCR repertoires found in blood. Pairwise subsampling led to the expectation that sequencing depth would affect the degree of clonotype sharing among donors. When four donors were compared, the shared fraction of clonotypes was around 4.6% for naive CD4, 3.5% for naive CD8, more than 2% for memory CD4, and roughly 0.43% for memory CD8. Because the study included a small number of donors, the genetic and exposure-history diversity represented was limited. Incomplete sequencing was indicated by rarefaction of sorted-subset datasets, despite the large sequencing depth.

The donors were healthy, HIV-negative adults who had no recently reported acute infections or vaccinations. All donors were Caucasian adults living in Nashville, Tennessee, USA. CD4+ T cells were enriched through magnetic negative selection, after which naive cells were positively selected on CD45RA and the remaining negative fraction served as the memory subset. After blood collection by leukapheresis, PBMCs were isolated using Ficoll-Histopaque density gradient centrifugation and then cryopreserved in the vapor phase of liquid nitrogen. Purity and quantity of every magnetically sorted T cell population were checked by analytical flow cytometry. Genomic DNA was isolated from each sorted fraction and quantified by UV absorbance on a Nanodrop 2000c. Using the deep immunoSEQ assay, TCR CDR3 regions were amplified from genomic DNA by multiplex PCR. Extracted genomic DNA from each cell subset was distributed evenly across all wells of several immunoSEQ 96-well plates, and each plate was treated as a replicate. For sorted subsets, each replicate PCR was loaded with roughly 190 ng genomic DNA, equivalent to roughly 30,000 T cell genomes. The purified libraries were quantified using a Qubit 3.0 fluorometer, sized with a Bioanalyzer 2100, and then quantified again using the KAPA Library Quantification kit. Every immunoSEQ 96-well plate was sequenced on a separate single-read 150-cycle Illumina NextSeq 550 flow cell. Processing in the source paper ran as follows. Because only junctional sequences without quality scores were contained in the immunoSEQ output, filtering matching that applied to full-length reads could not be performed. Sequences were annotated with PyIR, a Python wrapper for IgBLAST v1.9, using IMGT germline references to assign V/J genes and CDR3. Reads were filtered out if the reads had weak V/J assignments (E-value above 1e-6), no CDR3, stop codons, out-of-frame junctions, or ambiguous translated residues. V3J clonotypes were defined as sequences sharing the same inferred V gene, J gene, and CDR3 amino acid sequence. Percentage overlap between repertoires was calculated by dividing the number of shared unique clonotypes by the size of the smaller repertoire. RTK rarefaction, the Chao1 estimator, and Recon v2.1 estimates of unobserved clonotypes were used to assess repertoire richness. Generation probabilities for all TCRbeta clonotypes obtained by the gDNA method from several donors were computed using OLGA. TCRdb provides this immuneACCESS table in a form limited to in-frame rearrangements. Some clones are lacking; in checked studies, under half of them reflect an unresolved V gene, and why the rest are absent is not known. That table gives V, J and clone size, and the DNA gave D and trimming. This sample holds approximately 1.4 million clones; under 99% were observed only once. The ten largest make up around 0.47% of the sample.

With respect to this clone: Which antigen it targets is not known. Base quality data are lacking; no much larger clone is found one base away.

The CDR3 has 15 amino acids, counting the end cysteine and phenylalanine. Of the read, only the CDR3 DNA is kept; its 45 bases are in frame from base 1. Based on the germline V gene (reference sequence), the CDR1 and CDR2 sequences are MNHEY and SMNVEV. Trimmed from V: 2 bases; trimmed from J: 5 bases; junction bases lacking a gene match: 5. Material for sequencing was naive CD4+ T cells sorted from blood. The cell subset or site label here, explained by the study, means: CD45RA+ positively selected. This TCR derives from a man younger than 45 in good health. The chain is encoded by TRBV27 joined to TRBJ1-5, and TRBD1 matches 8 of the central bases. The bases read TGTGCCAGCAGTTTAAGGACAGGGAAAGATCAGCCCCAGCATTTT. It is translated as CASSLRTGKDQPQHF.